The next 12 T cell receptor beta chains were all read from a single sample in a study of identical twins. From the 5' RACE reads, TCRdb called clonotypes with MiXCR, one entry per CDR3 protein. The table has some 790,000 distinct CDR3 sequences, around a sixth seen once; the top ten hold approximately 14%. The same sample was also studied in work on T cells expressing NK-cell markers.

The sample comprised PBMCs. The receptors derive from a young woman in good health.

V is TRBV6-1 and J is TRBJ1-4, with 9 bases that match TRBD1. Germline CDR1 reads MNHNS; CDR2 reads SASEGT. CDR3 length equals 14 residues. Trimming removed 6 bases from V and 8 bases from J; junction bases left unmatched: 7. The CDR3 DNA is TGTGCCAGCAGCCAGGGACAGGGTAGCGAAAAACTGTTTTTT. This gives the protein CASSQGQGSEKLFF.

This clonotype was seen only a few times. V gene TRBV5-4 combines with J gene TRBJ1-6; TRBD1 is a possible D gene (6 bases). The CDR3 consists of 14 residues. The ends were cut back, 4 bases at V and 9 bases at J, with 14 bases in the middle. The V gene's germline CDR1 is SGHNT and CDR2 YYREEE (reference sequence). CDR3 in amino acids: CASSRQGSGSPLHF. CDR3 sequence (DNA): TGTGCCAGCAGCCGTCAGGGGTCTGGTTCACCCCTCCACTTT.

The chain employs TRBV7-2 and TRBJ2-1; D possibly matches TRBD1 or TRBD2 (5 bases each). This CDR3 contains 13 residues. Germline V gene data show CDR1 as SGHTA and CDR2 as FQGNSA. V was shortened by 4 bases and J by 6 bases, with 10 bases between the two germline ends. CDR3 region: CASSSGPPNEQFF. Written as DNA, the CDR3 is TGTGCCAGCAGCTCGGGACCTCCCAATGAGCAGTTCTTC.

This clonotype was counted only a few times. The rearrangement links TRBV7-9 to TRBJ2-7, with 8 bases matching TRBD1. Trimming removed 4 bases from V and 3 bases from J; junction bases left unmatched: 11. The CDR3 is 16 amino acids. In germline, CDR1 is SEHNR, CDR2 FQNEAQ (reference sequence). The CDR3 spells CASSSQGGTGYYEQYF. In DNA, the CDR3 is TGTGCCAGCAGCTCCCAAGGGGGGACAGGCTACTACGAGCAGTACTTC.

This clonotype has more than one count but fewer than ten. The chain couples TRBV12-3 or TRBV12-4 to TRBJ1-2, with TRBD1 matching 7 bases. With V trimmed by 7 bases and J by 0 bases, 5 bases remained unmatched. This CDR3 has 14 residues. CDR3 loop: CASTPGTANYGYTF. CDR3 DNA sequence: TGTGCCAGCACTCCCGGGACAGCTAACTATGGCTACACCTTC.

This clonotype was counted only a few times. V usage is TRBV5-1 and J usage is TRBJ2-1; D ambiguous. CDR1 is SGHRS and CDR2 is YFSETQ in the germline V gene. Trimming left V 2 bases short and J 8 bases short, with 14 bases between. This CDR3 region has 14 residues. CDR3 coding DNA: TGCGCCAGCAGCTTTGACTCGACGGGCTATGAGCAGTTCTTC. It codes for CASSFDSTGYEQFF.

The gene calls are TRBV12-3 or TRBV12-4 and TRBJ2-5; D remains unclear. V lost 5 bases to trimming and J lost 1 base, with 11 bases between them. This CDR3 region has 14 residues. The CDR3 DNA sequence: TGTGCCAGCAGTGTGGCCCCGGGCCAAGAGACCCAGTACTTC. Encoded protein: CASSVAPGQETQYF.

This clonotype has only a few counts. The chain couples TRBV29-1 to TRBJ1-2; D is unresolved. The ends were cut back, 3 bases at V and 4 bases at J, with 9 bases in the middle. Germline V lookup: CDR1 SQVTM, CDR2 ANQGSEA. The CDR3 consists of 12 residues. The CDR3 DNA reads as TGCAGCGTTGATGGGTTCGGCTATGGCTACACCTTC. Translating it yields CSVDGFGYGYTF.

V gene TRBV6-1 combines with J gene TRBJ1-2; possibly TRBD1 for D (6 bases). The germline gives CDR1 MNHNS, CDR2 SASEGT. Trimming took 5 bases from V and 3 from J, leaving 19 bases between them. The CDR3 sequence is 16 residues long. The CDR3 is CASSPRTGALYYGYTF. The DNA for the CDR3 is TGTGCCAGCAGTCCACGGACGGGGGCTTTATACTATGGCTACACCTTC.

This clonotype has a handful of counts. In nucleotides, the CDR3 is TGTGCCAGCAGCCACTCCCAAAGTGCCCACAATGAGCAGTTCTTC. Translating gives CASSHSQSAHNEQFF. This rearrangement joins TRBV4-2 to TRBJ2-1; D uncertain. CDR1 LGHNA and CDR2 YNFKEQ come from the germline V gene. The CDR3 loop spans 15 amino acids. V was pared by 3 bases and J by 5 bases, with 14 bases between.

V usage is TRBV9 and J usage is TRBJ1-1; D unresolved. This CDR3 is built from 13 residues. V was clipped by 0 bases and J by 8 bases, with 11 bases between them. Germline assignment: CDR1 SGDLS and CDR2 YYNGEE. The CDR3 protein is CASSVDVASEAFF. The CDR3 bases are TGTGCCAGCAGCGTAGACGTAGCGTCCGAAGCTTTCTTT.

The table lists this clonotype with a few counts. This chain uses TRBV7-6 with TRBJ2-7; maybe TRBD2 (5 bases). The germline CDR1 and CDR2 sequences are SGHVS and FNYEAQ. The length of the CDR3 is 15 residues. Trimming left V 2 bases short and J 0 bases short, with 11 bases between. The CDR3: CASSLFGGSSYEQYF. The CDR3 DNA follows: TGTGCCAGCAGCTTATTCGGAGGCAGCTCCTACGAGCAGTACTTC.